This is a list of T cell receptor beta chains from one sample in a study of beta chain features in type 1 diabetes. Assay: immunoSEQ multiplex PCR; the TCRdb copy retains only in-frame clones and omits some. This repertoire shows 150,000 or so clones, 6.5% to 8.5% found once; its top ten account for more than 0.5%. The sample consisted of central memory CD4+ T cells from blood. These TCRs come from a woman between 18 and 30 years old with type 1 diabetes. Each CDR3 is given with its conserved first and last residue. The order of the fields is V gene, J gene, D gene, clone size, CDR3 DNA, CDR3 protein. D genes are given only for firm matches. The size of a clone is reported for some rows only, either as once, few or many, or as a class for expanded clones.

>TRBV14|TRBJ1-2|-|few
TGTGCCAGCAGCCAAGGAGGGGGCTATGGCTACACCTTC
CASSQGGGYGYTF
>TRBV7-9|TRBJ2-1|-|-
TGTGCCAGCACCACCTACAATGAGCAGTTCTTC
CASTTYNEQFF
>TRBV19|TRBJ2-2|TRBD1|-
TGTGCCAGTAGCTCGACAGGGGGCACCGGGGAGCTGTTTTTT
CASSSTGGTGELFF
>TRBV7-6|TRBJ1-1|-|-
TGTGCCAGCAGCTTCTCGGACAGTAGAGAGGCTTTCTTT
CASSFSDSREAFF
>TRBV6-5|TRBJ2-5|-|few
TGTGCCAGCAGTTACGTGCCAGTCCAAGAGACCCAGTACTTC
CASSYVPVQETQYF
>TRBV18|TRBJ1-5|TRBD1|few
TGTGCCAGCTCACCTGGACAGGGGGTAAGCAATCAGCCCCAGCATTTT
CASSPGQGVSNQPQHF
>TRBV27|TRBJ1-2|TRBD1|-
TGTGCCAGCAGTCAACGACAGGGAAACTATGGCTACACCTTC
CASSQRQGNYGYTF
>TRBV11-2|TRBJ1-3|-|few
TGTGCCAGCAGCCCAGGGGAGAGAAACACCATATATTTT
CASSPGERNTIYF
>TRBV7-2|TRBJ1-1|TRBD1|-
TGTGCCAGCAGCTCCGACAGGGTAAGGGCTGAAGCTTTCTTT
CASSSDRVRAEAFF
>TRBV30|TRBJ1-1|-|few
TGTGCCTGGAGGCAGGGATCTGAAGCTTTCTTT
CAWRQGSEAFF
>TRBV6-5|TRBJ1-6|TRBD1|-
TGTGCCAGCAGTCCCACGGGACAGGAGAATTCACCCCTCCACTTT
CASSPTGQENSPLHF
>TRBV27|TRBJ1-6|TRBD1|-
TGTGCCAGCAGTTCCGGGACAGGGCCGACACTTCACTCCTATAATTCACCCCTCCACTTT
CASSSGTGPTLHSYNSPLHF
>TRBV7-9|TRBJ2-2|-|-
TGTGCCAGCAGCTCTCAGGGGGGATATGGCACCGGGGAGCTGTTTTTT
CASSSQGGYGTGELFF
>TRBV5-1|TRBJ2-1|TRBD2|-
TGCGCCAGCAGCTTGGGACTAGCGGCCGATGAGCAGTTCTTC
CASSLGLAADEQFF
>TRBV2|TRBJ2-2|-|few
TGTGCCAGCAGTGTGGGGCAGAGCGGGGAGCTGTTTTTT
CASSVGQSGELFF
>TRBV28|TRBJ2-7|-|-
TGTGCCAGCAGCCTAATAGATGGACACCCGCCTTACGAGCAGTACTTC
CASSLIDGHPPYEQYF
>TRBV5-1|TRBJ1-2|-|few
TGCGCCAGCCGGACAGAGAACTATGGCTACACCTTC
CASRTENYGYTF
>TRBV15|TRBJ2-7|-|many
TGTGCCACCAGCAGAGGGGGGGGCGAATACGAGCAGTACTTC
CATSRGGGEYEQYF